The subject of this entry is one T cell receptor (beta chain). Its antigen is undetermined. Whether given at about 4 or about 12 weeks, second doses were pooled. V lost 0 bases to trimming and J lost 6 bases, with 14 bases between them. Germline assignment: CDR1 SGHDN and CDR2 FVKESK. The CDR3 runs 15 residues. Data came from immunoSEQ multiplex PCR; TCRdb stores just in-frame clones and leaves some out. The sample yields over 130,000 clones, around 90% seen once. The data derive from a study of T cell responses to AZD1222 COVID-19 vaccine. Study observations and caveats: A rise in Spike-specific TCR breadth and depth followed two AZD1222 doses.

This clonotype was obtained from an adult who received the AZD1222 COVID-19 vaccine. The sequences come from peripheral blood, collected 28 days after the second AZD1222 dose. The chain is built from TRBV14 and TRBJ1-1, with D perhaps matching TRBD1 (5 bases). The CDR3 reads CASSQDRVPLSEAFF. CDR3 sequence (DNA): TGTGCCAGCAGCCAAGACAGGGTTCCCCTGTCTGAAGCTTTCTTT. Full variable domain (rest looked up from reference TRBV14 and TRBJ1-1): EAGVTQFPSHSVIEKGQTVTLRCDPISGHDNLYWYRRVMGKEIKFLLHFVKESKQDESGMPNNRFLAERTGGTYSTLKVQPAELEDSGVYFCASSQDRVPLSEAFFGQGTRLTVV.